This T cell receptor beta chain was sequenced in a study of OX40 agonist ivuxolimab in advanced cancers. Turning to the study itself: Patients were treated with ivuxolimab, an agonistic anti-OX40 (CD134) antibody. Partial response was recorded in three patients: one hepatocellular carcinoma and two cutaneous melanoma cases.

On this clone itself: Its antigen is still unknown.

General observations from the study: Several nonresponders also turned out to have low normalized T-cell clonal expansion.

This CDR3 has 16 amino acids. The J segment lost 5 bases and the V segment lost 8 bases, leaving 17 bases of the junction unmatched. Sequenced by immunoSEQ multiplex PCR; TCRdb stores in-frame clones only, minus some. The repertoire holds about 67,000 clones, with more than 85% as singletons. The sequence was collected from an adult with an advanced solid tumor such as melanoma, head and neck, liver or kidney cancer. Sample: CD4+ or CD8+ T cells sorted from blood, taken in a trial of the OX40 agonist ivuxolimab. The chain uses TRBV23-1 and TRBJ1-2, with 7 nucleotides matching TRBD1. TRBV23-1 is an ORF, with its function uncertain. The CDR3 loop is CASEPGQPQRAYGYTF. The CDR3 nucleotides read TGCGCCAGCGAGCCGGGACAGCCCCAAAGGGCGTATGGCTACACCTTC.